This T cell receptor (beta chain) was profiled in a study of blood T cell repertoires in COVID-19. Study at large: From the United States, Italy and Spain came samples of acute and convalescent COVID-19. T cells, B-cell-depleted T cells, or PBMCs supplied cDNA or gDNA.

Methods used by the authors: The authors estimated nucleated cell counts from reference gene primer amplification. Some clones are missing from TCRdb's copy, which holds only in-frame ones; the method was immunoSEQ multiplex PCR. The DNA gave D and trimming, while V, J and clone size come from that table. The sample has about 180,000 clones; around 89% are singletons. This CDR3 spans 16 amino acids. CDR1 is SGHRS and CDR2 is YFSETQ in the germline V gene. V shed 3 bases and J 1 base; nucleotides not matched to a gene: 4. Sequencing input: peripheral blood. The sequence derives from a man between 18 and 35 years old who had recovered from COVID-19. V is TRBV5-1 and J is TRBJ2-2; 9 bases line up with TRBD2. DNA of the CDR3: TGCGCCAGCAGCTCGACTAGCGGAGGGAACACCGGGGAGCTGTTTTTT. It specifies CASSSTSGGNTGELFF.